Each of the 12 T cell receptor beta chains below was sequenced from the same sample in a study of T cell responses to AZD1222 COVID-19 vaccine (dated by TCRdb to about 2021). This sample's time point label indicates: about 28 days (+/-7) after the second vaccine dose. The method behind the library was the immunoSEQ multiplex PCR assay. This is the immuneACCESS table as TCRdb keeps it, with only in-frame sequences that have V and J called. A part of the clones is gone; compared with another copy, unresolved V genes explain less than half, and the rest is unexplained. This sample has 85,000 to 130,000 clones in its table, and 90% of those were observed once. The ten largest clones capture less than 10% of the sample. The source material was peripheral blood, sampled 28 days after the second AZD1222 dose. These receptors were obtained from an adult who received the AZD1222 COVID-19 vaccine.

The V call is TRBV19, the J call TRBJ2-2, with no clear D. V dropped 5 bases and J dropped 7 bases, with 8 bases sitting between them. Germline V gene data show CDR1 as LNHDA and CDR2 as SQIVND (reference sequence). The CDR3 is 12 residues long. The CDR3 region is CASSGNIGELFF. DNA for the CDR3: TGTGCCAGTAGTGGAAATATCGGGGAGCTGTTTTTT.

The chain combines TRBV7-9 with TRBJ1-3; TRBD1 might be the D (6 bases). CDR3 length: 15 residues. The V gene's germline CDR1 is SEHNR and CDR2 FQNEAQ (reference sequence). V lost 0 bases and J 4 bases, leaving 10 bases between the germline ends. CDR3 in DNA: TGTGCCAGCAGCTTAGCGGGGGCAGAGGGAAACACCATATATTTT. Translated, it gives CASSLAGAEGNTIYF.

The J gene is TRBJ2-3, the V gene TRBV28; the D gene is possibly TRBD2 (6 bases). The germline V gene encodes CDR1 MDHEN and CDR2 SYDVKM. The CDR3 is 11 amino acids. V was clipped by 3 bases and J by 8 bases, with 6 bases between them. The CDR3 DNA is TGTGCCAGCAGTTTGGGGGGTACGCAGTATTTT. Amino acids: CASSLGGTQYF.

The chain couples TRBV21-1 to TRBJ1-2; TRBD1, the table's D call, was not compared with the DNA. TRBV21-1 is designated a pseudogene. CDR3 size: 13 residues. The CDR3 spells CASPVQGLYGYTF. The CDR3 DNA reads as TGTGCCAGCCCCGTACAGGGGCTTTATGGCTACACCTTC.

J is TRBJ1-4 and V is TRBV5-1; D perhaps matches TRBD1 (5 bases). Between the trimmed V and J ends, which lost 1 base and 3 bases, there was a span of 10 bases. The CDR3 covers 15 residues. Germline loops: CDR1 SGHRS, CDR2 YFSETQ. The CDR3 region has the DNA TGCGCCAGCAGCTTGTGGCTGGGACCTAATGAAAAACTGTTTTTT. Translating gives CASSLWLGPNEKLFF.

The chain has TRBV2 and TRBJ2-7; TRBD1 is a possible D gene (5 bases). Germline V gene lookup returns CDR1 SNHLY and CDR2 FYNNEI. The CDR3 sequence is 18 residues long. The V gene lost 0 bases and the J gene lost 5 bases, with 23 bases spanning the gap. The CDR3 DNA reads TGTGCCAGCAGTGAAGCGCTTCTACGACAGTCCCGAACCGACGAGCAGTACTTC. Its translation is CASSEALLRQSRTDEQYF.

The rearrangement uses TRBV18 and TRBJ1-4; a possible D gene is TRBD1 (5 bases). The CDR3 sequence is 15 residues long. Germline V CDR1 and CDR2: KGHSH, LQKENI. The germline V and J ends were trimmed by 6 bases and 0 bases, with 11 bases remaining between them. CDR3 sequence reads: CASSQRDATNEKLFF. In DNA, the CDR3 is TGTGCCAGCTCCCAAAGGGACGCAACTAATGAAAAACTGTTTTTT.

The chain links TRBV27 to TRBJ2-3; the match to TRBD2 covers 8 bases. V shed 4 bases and J 4 bases; nucleotides not matched to a gene: 7. Looked up from germline, CDR1 is MNHEY and CDR2 is SMNVEV (reference sequence). CDR3 length: 15 amino acids. The CDR3 reads CASSSPGGGPDTQYF. Here the CDR3 DNA reads TGTGCCAGCAGTTCCCCCGGGGGGGGTCCAGATACGCAGTATTTT.

The rearrangement links TRBV4-2 to TRBJ1-1; 11 bases map to TRBD1. The CDR3 extends over 16 amino acids. Germline V gene data show CDR1 as LGHNA and CDR2 as YNFKEQ. Trimming took 4 bases from V and 6 from J; bases not matched to a gene: 10. In nucleotides, the CDR3 is TGTGCCAGCAGCCCAGGACAGGGGGCTTGGCTCTCTGAAGCTTTCTTT. Residues: CASSPGQGAWLSEAFF.

Here the CDR3 reads CASSYSFLRDYEQYF. The CDR3 DNA sequence: TGTGCCAGCAGTTACTCTTTTCTCAGGGACTACGAGCAGTACTTC. The chain is built from TRBV6-5 and TRBJ2-7; perhaps TRBD1 as D (5 bases). With 0 bases removed from V and 3 bases from J, the gap between germline ends came to 12 bases. This CDR3 has 15 residues. Germline assignment: CDR1 MNHEY and CDR2 SVGAGI.

This clone was observed once. Within the sample, other DNA sequences also encode this same CDR3. This rearrangement joins TRBV5-5 to TRBJ2-5; 7 bases map to TRBD1. V was clipped by 2 bases and J by 2 bases; unmatched bases: 6. The CDR3 is 15 residues long. Germline V gene lookup returns CDR1 SGHKS and CDR2 YYEKEE (reference sequence). CDR3 in amino acids: CASSFPTGAQETQYF. CDR3 DNA sequence: TGTGCCAGCAGCTTCCCTACAGGGGCACAAGAGACCCAGTACTTC.

V gene TRBV9 combines with J gene TRBJ2-1; D is perhaps TRBD2 (5 bases). Germline CDR1 and CDR2: SGDLS and YYNGEE. V dropped 4 bases and J dropped 9 bases, with 8 bases sitting between them. There are 11 residues in the CDR3. The CDR3 loop is CASSLGSEQFF. CDR3 DNA: TGTGCCAGCAGCCTGGGGAGTGAGCAGTTCTTC.